A selection of T cell receptor beta chains follows, all from one sample in a study of PD-1 blockade in classical Hodgkin lymphoma. Assay: immunoSEQ multiplex PCR; the TCRdb copy retains only in-frame clones and omits some. The sample carries around 99,000 clones, roughly 81% recorded once. The specimen comprised peripheral blood mononuclear cells (PBMCs), sampled before the second cycle of nivolumab. Receptors originate from a human donor with classical Hodgkin lymphoma. The CDR3 runs from the conserved cysteine through the conserved F or W. The order of the fields is V gene, CDR3 length, clone size, J gene, D gene, CDR3 DNA, CDR3 protein. A D gene is named only where the DNA matches it firmly. Only part of the rows carry a size: once, few, many, or a class if the clone is expanded.

>TRBV5-4|15|NA|TRBJ1-1|TRBD1
TGTGCCAGCACCTACTCACAGGGGGCTCTCACTGAAGCTTTCTTT
CASTYSQGALTEAFF
>TRBV10-3|15|NA|TRBJ2-5|NA
TGTGCCATCAGCGTTCCGGGAAGCGAGCAAGAGACCCAGTACTTC
CAISVPGSEQETQYF
>TRBV5-4|12|once|TRBJ2-1|TRBD2
TGTGCCAGCAGCCCCGGGACTATCGAGCAGTTCTTC
CASSPGTIEQFF
>TRBV7-2|15|NA|TRBJ2-3|NA
TGTGCCAGCAGCTTAGAGGCTAGCGGCACAGATACGCAGTATTTT
CASSLEASGTDTQYF
>TRBV28|12|NA|TRBJ1-2|NA
TGTGCCAGCAGCCCCGGGAGCTATGGCTACACCTTC
CASSPGSYGYTF
>TRBV5-6|14|NA|TRBJ2-3|NA
TGTGCCAGCAGCTTGTACAGATACACAGATACGCAGTATTTT
CASSLYRYTDTQYF
>TRBV5-1|16|NA|TRBJ1-3|NA
TGCGCCAGCAGCTTGGGTCAGTCTTTCTCTGGAAACACCATATATTTT
CASSLGQSFSGNTIYF
>TRBV11-2|13|NA|TRBJ2-1|NA
TGTGCCAGCAGCCTCGGACTTACCAATGAGCAGTTCTTC
CASSLGLTNEQFF
>TRBV6-5|13|few|TRBJ1-1|TRBD1
TGTGCCAGCAGTTCAGGGACAGCCAGTGAAGCTTTCTTT
CASSSGTASEAFF
>TRBV28|14|few|TRBJ1-2|NA
TGTGCCAGCAGTTTCGGAACAGGGCCCTATGGCTACACCTTC
CASSFGTGPYGYTF
>TRBV5-1|13|NA|TRBJ1-5|NA
TGCGCCAGCAGTCCGACAGGCAATCAGCCCCAGCATTTT
CASSPTGNQPQHF
>TRBV5-4|15|NA|TRBJ2-1|NA
TGTGCCAGCAGCCTAAGGACTGGATCGTACAATGAGCAGTTCTTC
CASSLRTGSYNEQFF
>TRBV10-3|15|NA|TRBJ2-2|NA
TGTGCCATCAGTGACGGACAAATTAACACCGGGGAGCTGTTTTTT
CAISDGQINTGELFF
>TRBV23-1|13|NA|TRBJ2-3|NA
TGCGCCAGCAGTCAATCTGTGGGAGATACGCAGTATTTT
CASSQSVGDTQYF
>TRBV27|12|NA|TRBJ1-2|NA
TGTGCCACCCCTCCCCATAACTATGGCTACACCTTC
CATPPHNYGYTF
>TRBV19|13|NA|TRBJ1-5|NA
TGTGCCAGTAGTGTCGGTTGGGGTCAGCCCCAGCATTTT
CASSVGWGQPQHF
>TRBV28|14|NA|TRBJ2-7|TRBD1
TGTGCCAGTACCCCTCTGGGACAGGAGGACGAGCAGTACTTC
CASTPLGQEDEQYF
>TRBV28|15|NA|TRBJ2-5|NA
TGTGCCAGCAGCGGGGGCGCGGGAGTGTGGGAGACCCAGTACTTC
CASSGGAGVWETQYF
>TRBV13|16|medium-sized|TRBJ2-3|TRBD1
TGTGCCAGCAGCAACACCGAGACAGGGGGGCCAGATACGCAGTATTTT
CASSNTETGGPDTQYF
>TRBV10-3|11|NA|TRBJ2-7|NA
TGTGCCAGCAGTGAAGGGGACGAGCAGTACTTC
CASSEGDEQYF
>TRBV4-1|22|NA|TRBJ2-7|NA
TGCGCCAGCAGCCAAGATCCCAAGGCTAGCGGGTCCCCAGGGGGGGTCATCTACGAGCAGTACTTC
CASSQDPKASGSPGGVIYEQYF
>TRBV28|17|NA|TRBJ2-3|TRBD2
TGTGCCAGCAGTTTCTGGACTAGCGGGAGGGCCACAGATACGCAGTATTTT
CASSFWTSGRATDTQYF
>TRBV7-6|17|NA|TRBJ2-7|NA
TGTGCCAGCAGCTTAGGGAGTGGGGCACAGAGCTCCTACGAGCAGTACTTC
CASSLGSGAQSSYEQYF
>TRBV2|14|NA|TRBJ1-1|NA
TGTGCCAGCAAACAGGGCAGGACGAACACTGAAGCTTTCTTT
CASKQGRTNTEAFF
>TRBV5-1|14|NA|TRBJ1-1|NA
TGCGCCAGCAGCGTGACGAAGATGAACACTGAAGCTTTCTTT
CASSVTKMNTEAFF
>TRBV7-9|16|NA|TRBJ2-3|NA
TGTGCCAGCAGCTTAACGGCCAGGGGAGAAGCAGATACGCAGTATTTT
CASSLTARGEADTQYF